One T cell receptor (beta chain) is described in this entry. Clones were sequenced by immunoSEQ multiplex PCR, and TCRdb holds only the in-frame ones, with some missing. The top ten clones hold approximately 15% of a sample with tens of thousands of clones, over 75% of them seen once. This record belongs to a study of PD-L1 blockade in urothelial cancer. Germline V gene data show CDR1 as SNHLY and CDR2 as FYNNEI. The CDR3 is 14 residues long. J gave up 7 bases and V 11 bases, and 12 bases lay outside the gene matches. The time point here: pretreatment peripheral blood. The source of this sequence is a man between 60 and 75 years old with urothelial cancer. The source material was PBMCs, sampled around atezolizumab (anti-PD-L1) treatment. This chain joins TRBV2 and TRBJ2-1, with 9 bases identical to TRBD2. CDR3 nucleotides: TGTGCCGGCTCGAGGACTAGCGTATTGAATGAGCAGTTCTTC. Protein: CAGSRTSVLNEQFF.